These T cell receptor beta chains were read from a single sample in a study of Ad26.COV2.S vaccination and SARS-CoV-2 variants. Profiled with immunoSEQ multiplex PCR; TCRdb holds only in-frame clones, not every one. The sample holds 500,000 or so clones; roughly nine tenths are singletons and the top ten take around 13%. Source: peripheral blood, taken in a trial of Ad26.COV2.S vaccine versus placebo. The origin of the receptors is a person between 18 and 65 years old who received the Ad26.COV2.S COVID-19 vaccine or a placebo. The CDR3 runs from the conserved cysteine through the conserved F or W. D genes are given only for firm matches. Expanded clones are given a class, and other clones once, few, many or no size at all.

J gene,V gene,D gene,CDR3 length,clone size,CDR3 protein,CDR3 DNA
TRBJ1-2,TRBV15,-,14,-,CATSSLRATEGYTF,TGTGCCACCAGCTCCCTACGGGCCACGGAGGGCTACACCTTC
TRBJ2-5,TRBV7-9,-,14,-,CASSLGGAGETQYF,TGTGCCAGCAGCTTAGGGGGCGCAGGGGAGACCCAGTACTTC
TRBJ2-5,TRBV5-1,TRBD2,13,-,CATARGDQETQYF,TGCGCCACCGCCCGGGGGGACCAAGAGACCCAGTACTTC
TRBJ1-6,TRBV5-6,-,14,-,CASSVELRNSPLHF,TGTGCCAGCTCTGTCGAGTTAAGGAATTCACCCCTCCACTTT
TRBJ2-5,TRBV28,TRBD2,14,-,CASRLAGAGETQYF,TGTGCCAGCAGGTTAGCGGGAGCGGGTGAGACCCAGTACTTC
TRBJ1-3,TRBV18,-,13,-,CASSPNAGDTIYF,TGTGCCAGCTCACCCAACGCCGGAGACACCATATATTTT
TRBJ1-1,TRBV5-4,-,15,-,CASSLQRDLNTEAFF,TGTGCCAGCAGCCTACAAAGGGATTTGAACACTGAAGCTTTCTTT
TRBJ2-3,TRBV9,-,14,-,CASSPRPRADTQYF,TGTGCCAGCAGCCCTCGGCCCCGTGCAGATACGCAGTATTTT
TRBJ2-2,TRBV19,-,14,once,CASRVGTNTGELFF,TGTGCCAGCAGAGTCGGAACGAACACCGGGGAGCTGTTTTTT
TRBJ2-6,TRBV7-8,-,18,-,CASSLGITGSRGANVLTF,TGTGCCAGCAGCTTAGGGATCACAGGGTCGCGGGGGGCCAACGTCCTGACTTTC
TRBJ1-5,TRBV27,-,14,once,CASSLSGDGQPQHF,TGTGCCAGCAGTTTATCAGGGGATGGACAGCCCCAGCATTTT
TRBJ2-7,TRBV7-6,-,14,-,CASSLGQPSYEQYF,TGTGCCAGCAGCTTAGGCCAGCCCTCCTACGAGCAGTACTTC
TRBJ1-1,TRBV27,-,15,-,CASSFSRSTDSEAFF,TGTGCCAGCAGTTTTAGTAGGTCGACAGATTCTGAAGCTTTCTTT
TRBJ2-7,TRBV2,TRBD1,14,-,CASDKTGLSYEQYF,TGTGCCAGCGATAAGACAGGGCTCTCCTACGAGCAGTACTTC
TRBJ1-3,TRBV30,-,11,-,CAWGGGNTIYF,TGTGCCTGGGGGGGAGGTAACACCATATATTTT
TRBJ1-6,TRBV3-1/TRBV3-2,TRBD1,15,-,CASSQGQGLNSPLHF,TGTGCCAGCAGCCAAGGACAGGGGTTAAATTCACCCCTCCACTTT
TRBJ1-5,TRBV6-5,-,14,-,CASTEQTSLEPQHF,TGTGCCAGCACCGAGCAGACCAGTTTAGAGCCCCAGCATTTT
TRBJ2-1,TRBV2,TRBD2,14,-,CASSVVGRVHEQFF,TGTGCCAGCAGTGTCGTGGGGAGGGTCCATGAGCAGTTCTTC
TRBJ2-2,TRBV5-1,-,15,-,CASSLGGHGTGELFF,TGCGCCAGCAGCTTGGGGGGGCACGGCACCGGGGAGCTGTTTTTT
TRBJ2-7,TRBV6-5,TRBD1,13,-,CASSPDRGFEQYF,TGTGCCAGCAGTCCGGACAGGGGGTTCGAGCAGTACTTC
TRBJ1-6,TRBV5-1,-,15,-,CASSLAGTNNSPLHF,TGCGCCAGCAGCTTGGCCGGGACAAATAATTCACCCCTCCACTTT
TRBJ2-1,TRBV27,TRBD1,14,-,CASRYDRAHNEQFF,TGTGCCAGCAGGTATGACAGGGCCCACAATGAGCAGTTCTTC
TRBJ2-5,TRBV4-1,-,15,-,CASSQGLVTAETQYF,TGCGCCAGCAGCCAGGGTCTAGTGACGGCAGAGACCCAGTACTTC
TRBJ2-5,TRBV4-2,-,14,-,CASSNQQGPGAQYF,TGTGCCAGCAGTAATCAACAGGGACCGGGTGCCCAGTACTTC
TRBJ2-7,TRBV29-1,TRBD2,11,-,CSVGGGYEQYF,TGCAGCGTTGGGGGGGGATACGAGCAGTACTTC
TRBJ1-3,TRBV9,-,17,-,CASSVEGNRLSGNTIYF,TGTGCCAGCAGCGTCGAGGGGAACAGACTCTCTGGAAACACCATATATTTT
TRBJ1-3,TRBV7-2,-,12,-,CASSSPRNTIYF,TGTGCCAGCAGCTCCCCCCGAAACACCATATATTTT
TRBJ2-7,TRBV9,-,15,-,CASSPSTALSYEQYF,TGTGCCAGCAGCCCATCGACAGCCCTCTCCTACGAGCAGTACTTC
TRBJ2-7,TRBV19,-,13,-,CASSPGQDYEQYF,TGTGCCAGTAGCCCGGGACAAGATTACGAGCAGTACTTC
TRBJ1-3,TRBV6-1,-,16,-,CASSVYRDTSGNTIYF,TGTGCCAGCAGTGTATACCGGGACACCTCTGGAAACACCATATATTTT
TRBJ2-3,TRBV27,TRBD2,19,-,CASSFRGASGRSFTDTQYF,TGTGCCAGCAGTTTCCGTGGGGCTAGCGGGAGATCATTCACAGATACGCAGTATTTT
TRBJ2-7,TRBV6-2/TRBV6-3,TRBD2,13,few,CASSWTRSYEQYF,TGTGCCAGCAGTTGGACTAGATCCTACGAGCAGTACTTC
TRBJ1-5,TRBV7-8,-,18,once,CASSKGRVVTNSNQPQHF,TGTGCCAGCAGCAAAGGTCGGGTGGTTACGAATAGCAATCAGCCCCAGCATTTT
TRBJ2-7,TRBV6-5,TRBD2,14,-,CASRVLAGGYEQYF,TGTGCCAGCAGAGTACTAGCGGGAGGCTACGAGCAGTACTTC
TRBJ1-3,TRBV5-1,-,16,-,CASSLSGGLTGNTIYF,TGCGCCAGCAGCTTGTCTGGGGGATTAACTGGAAACACCATATATTTT
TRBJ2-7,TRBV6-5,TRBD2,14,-,CASRTSGSLYEQYF,TGTGCCAGCAGGACTAGCGGGAGTCTGTACGAGCAGTACTTC
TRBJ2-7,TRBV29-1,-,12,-,CSAGTPSYEQYF,TGCAGCGCCGGGACCCCTTCGTACGAGCAGTACTTC
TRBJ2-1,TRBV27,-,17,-,CASSRAGFTSGYNEQFF,TGTGCCAGCAGTAGAGCAGGATTTACGTCTGGGTACAATGAGCAGTTCTTC
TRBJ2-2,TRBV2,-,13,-,CASNAANTGELFF,TGTGCCAGCAATGCTGCGAACACCGGGGAGCTGTTTTTT
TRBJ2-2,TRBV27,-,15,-,CASSLGQANTGELFF,TGTGCCAGCAGTTTAGGGCAGGCCAACACCGGGGAGCTGTTTTTT
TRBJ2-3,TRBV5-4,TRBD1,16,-,CASSFLGQGFPDTQYF,TGTGCCAGCAGCTTCCTGGGACAGGGGTTCCCAGATACGCAGTATTTT
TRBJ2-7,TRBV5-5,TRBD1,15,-,CASSTAGTGLGEQYF,TGTGCCAGCAGCACCGCCGGGACAGGGTTGGGAGAGCAGTACTTC
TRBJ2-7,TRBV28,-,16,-,CASSSPSAVGSYEQYF,TGTGCCAGCAGTTCCCCTTCGGCAGTTGGATCCTACGAGCAGTACTTC
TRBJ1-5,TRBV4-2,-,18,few,CASSQLLSRGHSDQPQHF,TGTGCCAGCAGCCAACTTTTATCACGGGGTCATTCGGATCAGCCCCAGCATTTT
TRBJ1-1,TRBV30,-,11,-,CAWSVRGEAFF,TGTGCCTGGAGTGTACGGGGTGAAGCTTTCTTT